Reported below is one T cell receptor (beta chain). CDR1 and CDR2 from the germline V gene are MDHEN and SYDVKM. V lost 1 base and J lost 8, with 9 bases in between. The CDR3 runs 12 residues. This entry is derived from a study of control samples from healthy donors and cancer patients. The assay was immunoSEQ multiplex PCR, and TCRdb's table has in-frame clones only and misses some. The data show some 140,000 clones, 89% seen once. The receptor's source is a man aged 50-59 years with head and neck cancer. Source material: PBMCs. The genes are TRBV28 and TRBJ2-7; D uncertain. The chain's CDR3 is CASSLSPGKQYF. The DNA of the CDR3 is TGTGCCAGCAGTTTATCCCCTGGGAAGCAGTACTTC.